The source of this T cell receptor (beta chain) is a study of control samples from healthy donors and cancer patients (TCRdb year 2020). Of note for this clone: The specificity of this receptor is unknown. There are no base qualities to consult, and no much larger clone falls within one base.

Clipping removes 11 bases from V and 7 bases from J, with 11 as the unmatched junction base count. The CDR3 starts with the cysteine, ends with the phenylalanine, and has 13 residues. Solely the CDR3 DNA is kept, with 39 bases framed from the first base. CDR1 and CDR2, per the germline V gene, are SGHTA and FQGTGA. Library preparation used the immunoSEQ multiplex PCR assay. Sourced from immuneACCESS, this table was stored by TCRdb with only in-frame sequences that have V and J called. A share of the clones is absent; for the studies checked, an unresolved V gene accounts for under half, and the remainder has no known explanation. This sample is represented by 100,000 to 150,000 clones; about 87% of them were singletons. Roughly 2.8% of the sample is taken by the ten largest.

The chain couples TRBV7-3 to TRBJ1-5, and 7 junction bases match TRBD1. Sequenced: blood. This clonotype was sampled from a man in his sixties in good health. The DNA sequence is as follows: TGTGCCCGCCGGGAAGGGGGCAGCCAGCCCCAGCATTTT. This sequence encodes CARREGGSQPQHF.